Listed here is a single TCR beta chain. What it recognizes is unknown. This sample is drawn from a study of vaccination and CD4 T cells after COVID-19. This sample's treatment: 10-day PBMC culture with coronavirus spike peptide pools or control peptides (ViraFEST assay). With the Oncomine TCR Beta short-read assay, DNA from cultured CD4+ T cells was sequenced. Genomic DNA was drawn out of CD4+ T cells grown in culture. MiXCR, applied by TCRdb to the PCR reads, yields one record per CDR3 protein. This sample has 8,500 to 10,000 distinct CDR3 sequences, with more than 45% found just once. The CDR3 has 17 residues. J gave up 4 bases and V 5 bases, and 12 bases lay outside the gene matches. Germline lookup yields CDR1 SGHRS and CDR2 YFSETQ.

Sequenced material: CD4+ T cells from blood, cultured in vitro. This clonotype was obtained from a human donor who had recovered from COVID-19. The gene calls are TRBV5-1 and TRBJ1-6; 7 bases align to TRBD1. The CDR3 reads CASRPGQIILYNSPLHF. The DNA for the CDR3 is TGCGCCAGCAGGCCGGGACAGATTATTCTTTATAATTCACCCCTCCACTTT.